This entry lists 26 T cell receptor beta chains sequenced from one sample in a study of CD8 T cells in Susac syndrome. RNA, at about 0.45 to 1 ug, was reverse transcribed with random hexamers. TCRdb re-analysed the immunoSEQ multiplex PCR reads in MiXCR, keeping a single row per CDR3 protein. The sample includes 100,000 to 150,000 distinct CDR3 sequences, over 85% of them seen just once. The sample taken for sequencing was CD8+ T cells from PBMCs. The source of these receptors is a human donor with multiple sclerosis.

The V call is TRBV10-3, the J call TRBJ2-2, with no clear D. The V gene lost 0 bases and the J gene lost 2 bases, with 7 bases spanning the gap. The CDR3 covers 15 residues. The V gene's germline CDR1 is ENHRY and CDR2 SYGVKD. The CDR3 sequence: CAISESRDNTGELFF. The CDR3 coding sequence is TGTGCCATCAGTGAGTCGAGAGACAACACCGGGGAGCTGTTTTTT.

J is TRBJ2-7 and V is TRBV7-9; 7 bases map to TRBD1. The CDR3 is made up of 13 amino acids. The J segment lost 7 bases and the V segment lost 5 bases, leaving 8 bases of the junction unmatched. CDR1 is SEHNR and CDR2 is FQNEAQ in the germline V gene (reference sequence). CDR3 DNA: TGTGCCAGCAGCCCCCAACAGGGGCCAGAGCAGTACGTC. It is translated as CASSPQQGPEQYV.

The chain has TRBV7-2 and TRBJ2-3; 10 bases map to TRBD2. The CDR3 spans 15 residues. Germline V gene sequence: CDR1 SGHTA, CDR2 FQGNSA. The trim removed 2 bases at V and 2 bases at J, leaving 1 base unmatched. The CDR3 sequence: CASSLLAGDTDTQYF. The CDR3 bases are TGTGCCAGCAGCTTACTAGCGGGAGACACAGATACGCAGTATTTT.

The chain has TRBV7-3 and TRBJ1-2; 8 nucleotides agree with TRBD1. This CDR3 is 15 amino acids long. CDR1 and CDR2 from the germline V gene are SGHTA and FQGTGA. V shed 5 bases and J 4 bases; nucleotides not matched to a gene: 9. The CDR3 sequence is CASSHSGDRTYGYTF. CDR3 DNA: TGTGCCAGCAGCCATTCCGGGGACAGGACCTATGGCTACACCTTC.

The rearrangement joins TRBV7-9 to TRBJ2-5; no reliable D call. Deletions cut 6 bases from V and 9 bases from J, with 20 bases between. CDR3 length equals 14 residues. Germline CDR1 reads SEHNR; CDR2 reads FQNEAQ (reference sequence). CDR3 sequence (DNA): TGTGCCAGCAGTCTGGACGGCCAGTCAACGGCCCAGTACTTC. Residues: CASSLDGQSTAQYF.

The chain employs TRBV20-1 and TRBJ2-1; 8 bases map to TRBD2. Germline V gives CDR1 DFQATT, CDR2 SNEGSKA (reference sequence). CDR3 length equals 14 residues. The J segment lost 7 bases and the V segment lost 0 bases, leaving 5 bases of the junction unmatched. The CDR3 sequence is CSAREAGVGNEQFF. Here the CDR3 DNA reads TGCAGTGCTAGAGAAGCGGGAGTTGGGAATGAGCAGTTCTTC.

The chain couples TRBV5-1 to TRBJ1-1; 7 positions match TRBD1. V lost 1 base and J lost 1; bases outside the gene matches: 7. CDR3 size: 16 residues. Germline CDR1 reads SGHRS; CDR2 reads YFSETQ. CDR3 in amino acids: CASSLTGEKRNTEAFF. DNA of the CDR3: TGCGCCAGCAGCTTGACAGGGGAAAAAAGGAACACTGAAGCTTTCTTT.

This clonotype has a single count. V is TRBV7-6 and J is TRBJ2-1; tentatively, D is TRBD1 (10 bases). Germline V gene sequence: CDR1 SGHVS, CDR2 FNYEAQ. V was clipped by 3 bases and J by 10 bases, with 31 bases between them. This CDR3 is built from 19 residues. CDR3 loop: CASSFGQGVRLAGFREQFF. The DNA of the CDR3 is TGTGCCAGCAGCTTTGGACAGGGGGTTAGGCTAGCGGGATTCCGGGAGCAGTTCTTC. The variable domain in full, with the rest retrieved from reference TRBV7-6 and TRBJ2-1, is GAGVSQSPRYKVTKRGQDVALRCDPISGHVSLYWYRQALGQGPEFLTYFNYEAQQDKSGLPNDRFSAERPEGSISTLTIQRTEQRDSAMYRCASSFGQGVRLAGFREQFFGPGTRLTVL.

This chain links TRBV6-5 with TRBJ2-4; D gene unclear. The germline gives CDR1 MNHEY, CDR2 SVGAGI. The CDR3 extends over 15 amino acids. Trimming left V 0 bases short and J 6 bases short, with 12 bases between. CDR3 residues: CASSYSPGSRNIQYF. In DNA form, the CDR3 reads TGTGCCAGCAGTTACTCGCCAGGAAGTCGAAACATTCAGTACTTC.

The rearrangement links TRBV19 to TRBJ1-1; D gene unclear. The CDR3 extends over 12 amino acids. The germline gives CDR1 LNHDA, CDR2 SQIVND (reference sequence). Trimming took off 5 bases at V and 3 bases at J, with 7 bases between the two ends. The CDR3 reads CASSRTYTEAFF. The CDR3 DNA reads as TGTGCCAGTAGTCGTACCTACACTGAAGCTTTCTTT.

Written as DNA, the CDR3 is TGTGCCAGCAGTTGGGACAGGAGCACAGATACGCAGTATTTT. Its translation: CASSWDRSTDTQYF. The chain links TRBV27 to TRBJ2-3, with 8 bases lining up with TRBD1. The germline gives CDR1 MNHEY, CDR2 SMNVEV (reference sequence). Losses at the gene ends were 4 bases for V and 0 bases for J; bases not matched to a gene: 0. The CDR3 covers 14 residues.

The chain employs TRBV29-1 and TRBJ1-1, with D perhaps TRBD1 (5 bases). The V and J ends lost 3 bases and 7 bases respectively, with 21 bases between them. CDR1 and CDR2 from the germline V gene are SQVTM and ANQGSEA. The CDR3 length is 15 residues. In DNA form, the CDR3 reads TGCAGCGTTGAGGGGGGTGTGGATAGGTTTGGTGAAGCTTTCTTT. Its protein is CSVEGGVDRFGEAFF. Supplemented by reference TRBV29-1 and TRBJ1-1, the full variable domain reads SAVISQKPSRDICQRGTSLTIQCQVDSQVTMMFWYRQQPGQSLTLIATANQGSEATYESGFVIDKFPISRPNLTFSTLTVSNMSPEDSSIYLCSVEGGVDRFGEAFFGQGTRLTVV.

V gene TRBV9 combines with J gene TRBJ2-1, with 8 bases that match TRBD2. Germline lookup yields CDR1 SGDLS and CDR2 YYNGEE. V shed 0 bases, J shed 9 bases, and the junction held 8 bases outside the gene matches. The CDR3 is 15 amino acids. This CDR3 reads CASSVEGGSGSEQFF. CDR3 bases: TGTGCCAGCAGCGTAGAGGGGGGAAGCGGGAGTGAGCAGTTCTTC.

The chain employs TRBV11-2 and TRBJ2-4; 14 positions match TRBD2. The CDR3 consists of 16 residues. The germline V gene has CDR1 SGHAT and CDR2 FQNNGV. J lost 8 bases, V lost 4 bases, and 7 bases had no gene match. The CDR3 protein is CASSSTSGGAKDIQYF. CDR3 DNA sequence: TGTGCCAGCAGCTCGACTAGCGGGGGGGCTAAGGACATTCAGTACTTC.

The rearrangement uses TRBV11-2 and TRBJ2-1; 7 nucleotides match TRBD2. The V and J ends lost 5 bases and 12 bases, in that order; junction bases with no gene match: 4. The CDR3 is made up of 11 amino acids. The germline gives CDR1 SGHAT, CDR2 FQNNGV. The CDR3 spells CASSGWGGQFF. The CDR3 bases are TGTGCCAGCAGCGGTTGGGGGGGGCAGTTCTTC. Supplemented by reference TRBV11-2 and TRBJ2-1, the full variable domain reads EAGVAQSPRYKIIEKRQSVAFWCNPISGHATLYWYQQILGQGPKLLIQFQNNGVVDDSQLPKDRFSAERLKGVDSTLKIQPAKLEDSAVYLCASSGWGGQFFGPGTRLTVL.

The chain has TRBV27 and TRBJ1-1; 8 positions agree with TRBD1. V gave up 6 bases and J gave up 4 bases; unmatched junction bases: 7. The germline gives CDR1 MNHEY, CDR2 SMNVEV (reference sequence). The CDR3 spans 14 residues. The CDR3 DNA reads as TGTGCCAGCAGGATAACAGGGGGTGTCACTGAAGCTTTCTTT. As protein: CASRITGGVTEAFF.

The chain joins TRBV12-5 to TRBJ1-1, with a possible D match to TRBD1 (5 bases). V was cut by 4 bases and J by 3 bases, with 15 bases left in between. CDR1 and CDR2 (germline): LGHNT, FRNRAP. This CDR3 contains 15 residues. DNA for the CDR3: TGTGCTAGTGGTTGGGGCCCACGAGTGGACACTGAAGCTTTCTTT. It encodes CASGWGPRVDTEAFF.

The J gene is TRBJ2-7, the V gene TRBV5-4, with unresolved D. From germline, CDR1 is SGHNT and CDR2 YYREEE (reference sequence). Trimming took off 4 bases at V and 2 bases at J, with 10 bases between the two ends. There are 13 residues in the CDR3. CDR3 nucleotide sequence: TGTGCCAGCAGCCTGACCCATACCTACGAGCAGTACTTC. It specifies CASSLTHTYEQYF.

V gene TRBV7-8 combines with J gene TRBJ2-7; 7 bases align to TRBD1. Trimming at V came to 5 bases and at J to 6 bases, leaving 7 bases not matched to a gene. Germline CDR1 SGHVS, CDR2 FQNEAQ. This CDR3 has 13 amino acids. This CDR3 reads CASSPQTGIEQYF. Here the CDR3 DNA reads TGTGCCAGCAGCCCACAGACAGGGATCGAGCAGTACTTC. Supplemented by reference TRBV7-8 and TRBJ2-7, the full variable domain reads GAGVSQSPRYKVAKRGQDVALRCDPISGHVSLFWYQQALGQGPEFLTYFQNEAQLDKSGLPSDRFFAERPEGSVSTLKIQRTQQEDSAVYLCASSPQTGIEQYFGPGTRLTVT.

The chain couples TRBV24-1 to TRBJ2-3; 15 nucleotides agree with TRBD2. The V segment lost 4 bases and the J segment 3 bases; nucleotides outside the gene matches: 4. The CDR3 loop spans 17 amino acids. In germline, CDR1 is KGHDR, CDR2 SFDVKD. The CDR3 nucleotides are TGTGCCACCAGTGAAGGACTAGCGGGAGGGCCGACAGATACGCAGTATTTT. This sequence encodes CATSEGLAGGPTDTQYF.

The chain has TRBV2 and TRBJ2-7; D not certain. Per germline, CDR1 SNHLY and CDR2 FYNNEI. This CDR3 comprises 14 residues. Trimming stripped 6 bases from V and 7 bases from J, with 19 bases between. CDR3 coding DNA: TGTGCCAGCAGGGACGCGGCGGCGGCCCCGGAGCAGTACTTC. Translated, it gives CASRDAAAAPEQYF.

The rearrangement uses TRBV7-9 and TRBJ2-1; D unclear. This CDR3 has 12 amino acids. V was cut by 3 bases and J by 6 bases, with 6 bases left in between. The germline gives CDR1 SEHNR, CDR2 FQNEAQ (reference sequence). In DNA form, the CDR3 reads TGTGCCAGCAGCTTGGAACCCAATGAGCAGTTCTTC. Amino acid sequence: CASSLEPNEQFF.

The chain has TRBV7-2 and TRBJ2-1; 12 bases fit TRBD2. Looked up from germline, CDR1 is SGHTA and CDR2 is FQGNSA. V lost 11 bases and J lost 8; bases outside the gene matches: 10. The CDR3 sequence is 14 residues long. DNA of the CDR3: TGTGCCTGCACACCTAGCGGGGGGGCCCATGAGCAGTTCTTC. Protein: CACTPSGGAHEQFF.

The chain recombines TRBV20-1 with TRBJ2-7, with 12 bases lining up with TRBD1. Looked up from germline, CDR1 is DFQATT and CDR2 is SNEGSKA (reference sequence). J gave up 2 bases and V 6 bases, and 5 bases lay outside the gene matches. This CDR3 region has 14 residues. CDR3 in DNA: TGCAGTGCGATCGGGACAGGGGGCCCCTACGAGCAGTACTTC. It translates to CSAIGTGGPYEQYF.

The chain is built from TRBV12-5 and TRBJ2-7; 9 bases line up with TRBD1. The V gene's germline CDR1 is LGHNT and CDR2 FRNRAP. CDR3 length equals 14 residues. After removal of 4 bases from V and 4 bases from J, the junction contained 5 bases not matched to a gene. The CDR3 coding sequence is TGTGCTAGTGGTTCGGGGACAGGGACGTACGAGCAGTACTTC. It specifies CASGSGTGTYEQYF.

The chain uses TRBV4-1 and TRBJ2-1; D ambiguous. The CDR3 contains 14 residues. Germline CDR1 and CDR2: MGHRA and YSYEKL. The V end lost 0 bases, the J end lost 7 bases, and 10 bases lay between the germline ends. Here the CDR3 reads CASSQDPHGNEQFF. The CDR3 DNA reads TGCGCCAGCAGCCAAGATCCGCACGGGAATGAGCAGTTCTTC.